Listed below are T cell receptor beta chains from one sample, sequenced in a study of blood T cell repertoires in COVID-19. TCRdb's table, derived via immunoSEQ multiplex PCR, lists solely in-frame clones and lacks some. The profile shows about 73,000 clones, 65% to 85% of them singletons. The sample taken for sequencing was peripheral blood. These receptors originate from a man older than 75 with active or convalescent COVID-19. CDR3s include the opening cysteine and the closing phenylalanine or tryptophan. Fields, in order: J gene, V gene, CDR3 protein.

>TRBJ2-7|TRBV28
CASSPDRGPYEQYF
>TRBJ2-7|TRBV15
CATSRAGVSYEQYF
>TRBJ1-2|TRBV30
CAWSQGTDYGYTF
>TRBJ1-2|TRBV19
CASRGQGHYGYTF
>TRBJ1-2|TRBV6-5
CASMGPPDYGYTF
>TRBJ2-7|TRBV7-2
CASSLAGTHSYEQYF
>TRBJ1-3|TRBV19
CASSHGGGNTIYF
>TRBJ2-5|TRBV18
CASSGAARETQYF
>TRBJ2-7|TRBV28
CASSLTGQGSYEQYF
>TRBJ1-3|TRBV30
CAWNRDRRNTIYF
>TRBJ2-7|TRBV28
CASSLGHAFNEQYF
>TRBJ1-5|TRBV19
CASSISGPVSNQPQHF
>TRBJ1-2|TRBV5-4
CASSGGPSTYGYTF